The 29 T cell receptor beta chains in this list originate from one sample, sequenced in a study of blood T cell repertoires in COVID-19. Repertoires were generated with immunoSEQ multiplex PCR, while TCRdb's copy carries only in-frame clones and drops some. The sample holds about 68,000 clones; 75% to 85% are singletons and the top ten take roughly 25%. The specimen sequenced was peripheral blood. The receptors here all came from a man aged 45-65 years with acute or convalescent COVID-19.

Remarks on this clone: Other DNA sequences in the sample encode the same CDR3. V usage is TRBV6-1 and J usage is TRBJ2-3; TRBD2 aligns across 16 bases. The CDR3 consists of 20 residues. Germline V gene data show CDR1 as MNHNS and CDR2 as SASEGT. Germline trimming cut 8 bases from V and 1 base from J; bases unmatched to any gene: 15. CDR3 nucleotides: TGTGCCAGCTGTGGGCTCCTGGGACTAGCGGGGGGGCGGGGCACAGATACGCAGTATTTT. This codes for CASCGLLGLAGGRGTDTQYF.

This clone was found once. The chain recombines TRBV2 with TRBJ2-7; TRBD1 aligns across 12 bases. V shed 4 bases, J shed 6 bases, and the junction held 10 bases outside the gene matches. Germline CDR1 reads SNHLY; CDR2 reads FYNNEI. This CDR3 spans 16 amino acids. This CDR3 reads CASSVERGTGGGEQYF. The CDR3 DNA reads TGTGCCAGCAGTGTGGAAAGGGGGACAGGGGGCGGCGAGCAGTACTTC. The full variable domain, completed using reference TRBV2 and TRBJ2-7, is EPEVTQTPSHQVTQMGQEVILRCVPISNHLYFYWYRQILGQKVEFLVSFYNNEISEKSEIFDDQFSVERPDGSNFTLKIRSTKLEDSAMYFCASSVERGTGGGEQYFGPGTRLTVT.

This chain joins TRBV7-2 and TRBJ2-5, with TRBD1 matching over 8 bases. The CDR3 sequence is 16 residues long. Germline V lookup: CDR1 SGHTA, CDR2 FQGNSA. With 5 bases clipped from V and 2 bases from J, the junction kept 10 bases outside the gene matches. CDR3 loop: CASSQRTGIGQETQYF. The CDR3 DNA is TGTGCCAGCAGCCAGCGGACAGGGATAGGGCAAGAGACCCAGTACTTC.

This chain joins TRBV4-2 and TRBJ2-5; TRBD1 agrees at 11 bases. Per the germline V gene, CDR1 is LGHNA and CDR2 is YNFKEQ. This CDR3 has 16 residues. Trimming removed 5 bases from V and 3 bases from J; junction bases left unmatched: 8. CDR3 sequence (DNA): TGTGCCAGCAGCAACGGACAGGGGGCCGAGGAAGAGACCCAGTACTTC. Protein sequence: CASSNGQGAEEETQYF.

This chain joins TRBV7-8 and TRBJ2-1; D remains unclear. V lost 0 bases, J lost 4 bases, and 7 bases lay in between. There are 14 residues in the CDR3. Germline V gene lookup returns CDR1 SGHVS and CDR2 FQNEAQ. CDR3 coding DNA: TGTGCCAGCAGCTTAGCGCGGAGTTACAATGAGCAGTTCTTC. Translation: CASSLARSYNEQFF.

This clone was detected only a few times. CDR3 sequence (DNA): TGTGCCAGCGCCGAGGGTCAGGGCTACACCTTC. This translates into CASAEGQGYTF. The chain has TRBV2 and TRBJ1-2; D not resolved. The V end was cut by 8 bases, the J end by 8 bases, with 12 bases between. Per the germline V gene, CDR1 is SNHLY and CDR2 is FYNNEI. The CDR3 is made up of 11 amino acids. Looking up the rest from reference TRBV2 and TRBJ1-2 gives the full variable domain: EPEVTQTPSHQVTQMGQEVILRCVPISNHLYFYWYRQILGQKVEFLVSFYNNEISEKSEIFDDQFSVERPDGSNFTLKIRSTKLEDSAMYFCASAEGQGYTFGSGTRLTVV.

This clone was detected only a few times. V usage is TRBV4-1 and J usage is TRBJ2-5; 16 bases are a match to TRBD2. In germline, CDR1 is MGHRA, CDR2 YSYEKL. Trimming at V came to 3 bases and at J to 4 bases, leaving 20 bases not matched to a gene. The CDR3 covers 22 residues. The CDR3 coding sequence is TGCGCCAGCAGCCATCTGGGACTAGCGGGGGGGCCTGGTTCTTCGTTGGGAGAGACCCAGTACTTC. The encoded protein is CASSHLGLAGGPGSSLGETQYF.

V and J are TRBV6-5 and TRBJ1-1; 11 bases are shared with TRBD1. The germline V gene encodes CDR1 MNHEY and CDR2 SVGAGI. CDR3 length: 15 residues. Trimming at V came to 6 bases and at J to 4 bases, leaving 7 bases not matched to a gene. CDR3 nucleotide sequence: TGTGCCAGCAGCCAAGGGGGGACAGGGGGCACTGAAGCTTTCTTT. It specifies CASSQGGTGGTEAFF.

The chain has TRBV12-3 or TRBV12-4 and TRBJ2-7; D remains unclear. V was cut by 5 bases and J by 5 bases, with 13 bases left in between. This CDR3 comprises 13 residues. CDR3 sequence: CASSKTPLDEQYV. CDR3 sequence (DNA): TGTGCCAGCAGTAAGACACCCCTGGACGAGCAGTACGTC.

The V and J genes are TRBV7-2 and TRBJ2-2; 9 bases match TRBD2. The CDR3 totals 14 residues. CDR1 is SGHTA and CDR2 is FQGNSA in the germline V gene. V lost 7 bases and J lost 1; bases outside the gene matches: 1. The CDR3: CASNSGGNTGELFF. CDR3 bases: TGTGCCAGCAATAGCGGGGGGAACACCGGGGAGCTGTTTTTT.

This clone appeared a few times. The V and J genes are TRBV7-2 and TRBJ2-7; 8 bases map to TRBD2. Germline lookup yields CDR1 SGHTA and CDR2 FQGNSA. The V and J ends lost 4 bases and 3 bases, in that order; junction bases with no gene match: 8. The CDR3 is 15 residues long. The CDR3 nucleotides are TGTGCCAGCAGCTCGAATAGCGGGGAAGTCTACGAGCAGTACTTC. This codes for CASSSNSGEVYEQYF.

The gene calls are TRBV5-4 and TRBJ1-1, with TRBD1 as a possible D gene (5 bases). This CDR3 comprises 14 residues. Trimming stripped 5 bases from V and 6 bases from J, with 17 bases between. From germline, CDR1 is SGHNT and CDR2 YYREEE (reference sequence). The CDR3 reads CASSSQGLIPEAFF. Written as DNA, the CDR3 is TGTGCCAGCAGTTCCCAGGGTCTAATTCCTGAAGCTTTCTTT.

This chain joins TRBV7-8 and TRBJ2-3; 8 bases align to TRBD2. The CDR3 runs to 15 residues. From germline, CDR1 is SGHVS and CDR2 FQNEAQ. V shed 1 base, J shed 4 bases, and the junction held 4 bases outside the gene matches. This CDR3 is CASSLGLATADTQYF. In DNA form, the CDR3 reads TGTGCCAGCAGCTTAGGACTAGCGACGGCAGATACGCAGTATTTT.

The V and J genes are TRBV19 and TRBJ1-1, with 7 bases fitting TRBD1. The CDR3 has 12 amino acids. With V trimmed by 3 bases and J by 12 bases, 7 bases remained unmatched. CDR1 and CDR2 (germline): LNHDA, SQIVND (reference sequence). CDR3 residues: CASSMVDRNPFF. CDR3 DNA sequence: TGTGCCAGTAGTATGGTGGACAGGAATCCTTTCTTT.

V gene TRBV7-9 combines with J gene TRBJ2-7; D uncertain. The germline V gene encodes CDR1 SEHNR and CDR2 FQNEAQ (reference sequence). V shed 5 bases and J shed 5 bases, with 10 bases lying between them. The CDR3 runs 12 residues. The CDR3 here is CASSPTTHEQYF. As DNA, the CDR3 is TGTGCCAGCAGCCCTACTACGCACGAGCAGTACTTC.

The rearrangement uses TRBV27 and TRBJ1-6; 10 positions match TRBD1. CDR3 length: 15 amino acids. Trimming at V came to 5 bases and at J to 7 bases, leaving 5 bases not matched to a gene. Germline loops: CDR1 MNHEY, CDR2 SMNVEV (reference sequence). The CDR3 here is CASSPRTGGNSPLHF. The CDR3 nucleotides are TGTGCCAGCAGTCCGAGGACAGGGGGGAATTCACCCCTCCACTTT.

The CDR3 protein is CASHTGGTGNTIYF. The CDR3 region has the DNA TGTGCCAGCCATACGGGGGGAACTGGAAACACCATATATTTT. The V and J genes are TRBV7-2 and TRBJ1-3; D is possibly TRBD1 (5 bases). The CDR3 length is 14 residues. The germline V gene has CDR1 SGHTA and CDR2 FQGNSA. V was shortened by 8 bases and J by 2 bases, with 13 bases between the two germline ends.

The chain joins TRBV7-2 to TRBJ2-7; a weak D match, TRBD2 (6 bases). Germline CDR1 SGHTA, CDR2 FQGNSA. Trimming left V 6 bases short and J 9 bases short, with 18 bases between. The CDR3 runs 13 residues. The CDR3 nucleotides read TGTGCCAGCAGGCGGGACCCCCTTGAGCGGCAGTACTTC. Protein product: CASRRDPLERQYF.

This clone was found a few times. The chain carries TRBV7-2 and TRBJ2-1; 8 bases agree with TRBD2. J was trimmed by 10 bases and V by 5 bases; bases with no gene match: 10. Germline V CDR1 and CDR2: SGHTA, FQGNSA. This CDR3 contains 14 residues. Written as DNA, the CDR3 is TGTGCCAGCAGCCTCGGGGGGGCGGTAGGGGAGCAGTTCTTC. Its protein is CASSLGGAVGEQFF.

The chain has TRBV5-6 and TRBJ1-5; weak D call: TRBD1 (6 bases). CDR1 SGHDT and CDR2 YYEEEE come from the germline V gene. The CDR3 consists of 11 residues. Trimming left V 2 bases short and J 16 bases short, with 13 bases between. In DNA form, the CDR3 reads TGTGCCAGCAGCTTATTAGGACAGACCCATTTT. As protein: CASSLLGQTHF.

This clone appeared a single time. This chain joins TRBV29-1 and TRBJ1-4, with a tentative D call TRBD1 (6 bases). The germline V and J ends were trimmed by 7 bases and 7 bases, with 13 bases remaining between them. Germline V gene lookup returns CDR1 SQVTM and CDR2 ANQGSEA. This CDR3 spans 12 amino acids. The CDR3 is CSGRDKGEKLFF. CDR3 nucleotides: TGCAGCGGCCGGGACAAGGGTGAAAAACTGTTTTTT.

J is TRBJ2-3 and V is TRBV5-4; TRBD2 aligns across 10 bases. The CDR3 extends over 15 amino acids. The V segment lost 4 bases and the J segment 1 base; nucleotides outside the gene matches: 3. Looked up from germline, CDR1 is SGHNT and CDR2 is YYREEE (reference sequence). CDR3 amino acids: CASSPAGGRTDTQYF. The CDR3 region has the DNA TGTGCCAGCAGCCCAGCGGGGGGGCGCACAGATACGCAGTATTTT. Complete variable domain (other parts from reference TRBV5-4 and TRBJ2-3): ETGVTQSPTHLIKTRGQQVTLRCSSQSGHNTVSWYQQALGQGPQFIFQYYREEENGRGNFPPRFSGLQFPNYSSELNVNALELDDSALYLCASSPAGGRTDTQYFGPGTRLTVL.

The chain recombines TRBV7-2 with TRBJ2-5, with 8 bases fitting TRBD2. The V and J ends lost 6 bases and 1 base, in that order; junction bases with no gene match: 1. CDR1 and CDR2 from the germline V gene are SGHTA and FQGNSA. The CDR3 has 13 residues. The CDR3 loop reads CASSAGGQETQYF. The CDR3 region has the DNA TGTGCCAGCAGTGCGGGGGGCCAAGAGACCCAGTACTTC. Full variable domain (rest looked up from reference TRBV7-2 and TRBJ2-5): GAGVSQSPSNKVTEKGKDVELRCDPISGHTALYWYRQSLGQGLEFLIYFQGNSAPDKSGLPSDRFSAERTGGSVSTLTIQRTQQEDSAVYLCASSAGGQETQYFGPGTRLLVL.

The chain recombines TRBV27 with TRBJ2-4; D is possibly TRBD2 (5 bases). The germline V gene has CDR1 MNHEY and CDR2 SMNVEV (reference sequence). The CDR3 extends over 13 amino acids. V shed 3 bases and J shed 8 bases, with 11 bases lying between them. CDR3 protein: CASSLTWRDIQYF. CDR3 sequence (DNA): TGTGCCAGCAGTTTGACCTGGCGGGACATTCAGTACTTC.

The chain carries TRBV5-6 and TRBJ1-1, with D possibly matching TRBD1 (6 bases). The CDR3 length is 15 residues. V was cut by 1 base and J by 2 bases, with 12 bases left in between. The germline V gene has CDR1 SGHDT and CDR2 YYEEEE. CDR3 nucleotides: TGTGCCAGCAGCTTGTACGGGGGGCGAAACACTGAAGCTTTCTTT. Its protein product is CASSLYGGRNTEAFF.

The rearrangement uses TRBV5-1 and TRBJ2-2; D is perhaps TRBD1 (6 bases). The CDR3 sequence is 14 residues long. Looked up from germline, CDR1 is SGHRS and CDR2 is YFSETQ. V was pared by 2 bases and J by 6 bases, with 11 bases between. In DNA form, the CDR3 reads TGCGCCAGCAGCTTTCACAGGGTCCCCGGGGAGCTGTTTTTT. It translates to CASSFHRVPGELFF.

Here the CDR3 DNA reads TGTGCCAGCACTCGGACAGGGTGGGGAGCTCGGGATGGCTACACCTTC. Its translation: CASTRTGWGARDGYTF. The chain combines TRBV28 with TRBJ1-2; 8 nucleotides agree with TRBD1. CDR1 and CDR2 (germline): MDHEN, SYDVKM. The CDR3 has 16 amino acids. Losses at the gene ends were 7 bases for V and 6 bases for J; bases not matched to a gene: 16.

The chain links TRBV6-5 to TRBJ1-6; D gene uncertain. CDR3 length equals 15 residues. CDR1 and CDR2 (germline): MNHEY, SVGAGI. V was cut by 5 bases and J by 0 bases, with 8 bases left in between. Here the CDR3 reads CASSTRGSYNSPLHF. CDR3 in DNA: TGTGCCAGCAGTACCAGAGGCTCCTATAATTCACCCCTCCACTTT.

The chain is built from TRBV9 and TRBJ2-2; no clear D gene. This CDR3 region has 18 residues. Trimming took off 4 bases at V and 3 bases at J, with 22 bases between the two ends. Germline assignment: CDR1 SGDLS and CDR2 YYNGEE. The CDR3 protein is CASSPNIGEADDTGELFF. The CDR3 bases are TGTGCCAGCAGCCCGAACATAGGCGAGGCCGACGACACCGGGGAGCTGTTTTTT.